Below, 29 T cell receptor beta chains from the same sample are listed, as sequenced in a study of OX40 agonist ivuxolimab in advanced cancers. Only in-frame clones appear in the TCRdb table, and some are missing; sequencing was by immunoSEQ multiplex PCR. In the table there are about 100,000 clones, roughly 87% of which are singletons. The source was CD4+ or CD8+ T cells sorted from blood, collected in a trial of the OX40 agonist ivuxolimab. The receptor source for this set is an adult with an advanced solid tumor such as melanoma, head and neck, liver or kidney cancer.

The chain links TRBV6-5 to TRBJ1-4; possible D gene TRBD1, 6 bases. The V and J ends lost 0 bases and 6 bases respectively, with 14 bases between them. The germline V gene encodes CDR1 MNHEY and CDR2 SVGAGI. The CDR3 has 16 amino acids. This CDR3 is CASSYSRGQKDEKLFF. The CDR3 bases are TGTGCCAGCAGTTACTCTCGCGGACAGAAAGATGAAAAACTGTTTTTT.

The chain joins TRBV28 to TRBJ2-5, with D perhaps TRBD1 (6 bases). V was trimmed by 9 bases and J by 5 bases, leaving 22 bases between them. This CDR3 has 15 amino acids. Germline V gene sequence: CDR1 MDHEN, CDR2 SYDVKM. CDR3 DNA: TGTGCCAGTTCGAGCTCGACTTGGGGGCTGGAGACCCAGTACTTC. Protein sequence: CASSSSTWGLETQYF.

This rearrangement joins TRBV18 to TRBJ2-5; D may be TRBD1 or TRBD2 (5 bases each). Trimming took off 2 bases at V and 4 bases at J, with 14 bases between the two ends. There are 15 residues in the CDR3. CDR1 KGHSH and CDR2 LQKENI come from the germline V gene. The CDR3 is CASSPVGLEGETQYF. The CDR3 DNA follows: TGTGCCAGCTCACCAGTGGGGCTTGAGGGAGAGACCCAGTACTTC. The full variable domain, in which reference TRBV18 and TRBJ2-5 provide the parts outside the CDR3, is NAGVMQNPRHLVRRRGQEARLRCSPMKGHSHVYWYRQLPEEGLKFMVYLQKENIIDESGMPKERFSAEFPKEGPSILRIQQVVRGDSAAYFCASSPVGLEGETQYFGPGTRLLVL.

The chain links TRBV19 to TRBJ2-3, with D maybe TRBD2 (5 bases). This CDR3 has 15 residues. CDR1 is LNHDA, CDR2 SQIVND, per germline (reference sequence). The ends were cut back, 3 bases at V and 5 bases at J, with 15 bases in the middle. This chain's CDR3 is CASSIIPGSRDTQYF. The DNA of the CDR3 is TGTGCCAGTAGTATTATCCCGGGATCCAGAGATACGCAGTATTTT. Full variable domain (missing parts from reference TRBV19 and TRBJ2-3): DGGITQSPKYLFRKEGQNVTLSCEQNLNHDAMYWYRQDPGQGLRLIYYSQIVNDFQKGDIAEGYSVSREKKESFPLTVTSAQKNPTAFYLCASSIIPGSRDTQYFGPGTRLTVL.

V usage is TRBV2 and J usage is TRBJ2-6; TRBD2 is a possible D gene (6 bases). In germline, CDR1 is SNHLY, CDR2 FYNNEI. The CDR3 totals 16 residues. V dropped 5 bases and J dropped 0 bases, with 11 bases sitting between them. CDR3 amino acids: CASSPDYPSGANVLTF. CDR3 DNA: TGTGCCAGCAGTCCGGACTACCCCTCTGGGGCCAACGTCCTGACTTTC.

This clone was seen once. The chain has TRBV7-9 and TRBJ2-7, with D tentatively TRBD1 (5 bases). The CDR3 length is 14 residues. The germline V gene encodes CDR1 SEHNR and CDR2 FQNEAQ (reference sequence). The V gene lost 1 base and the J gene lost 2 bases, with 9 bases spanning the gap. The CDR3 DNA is TGTGCCAGCAGCTTAGGGCTAGGGGCCTACGAGCAGTACTTC. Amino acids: CASSLGLGAYEQYF.

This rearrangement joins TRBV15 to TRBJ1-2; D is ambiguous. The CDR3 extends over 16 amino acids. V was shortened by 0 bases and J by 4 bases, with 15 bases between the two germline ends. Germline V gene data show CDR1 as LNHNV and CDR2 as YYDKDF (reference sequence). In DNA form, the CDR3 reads TGTGCCACCAGCAGAGATCCCAGAACGTCAGCCTATGGCTACACCTTC. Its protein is CATSRDPRTSAYGYTF.

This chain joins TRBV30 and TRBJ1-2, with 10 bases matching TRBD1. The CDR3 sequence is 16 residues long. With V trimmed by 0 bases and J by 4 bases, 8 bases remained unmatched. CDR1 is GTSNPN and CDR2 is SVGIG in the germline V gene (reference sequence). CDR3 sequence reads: CAWSVKRTGGTYGYTF. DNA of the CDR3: TGTGCCTGGAGTGTGAAAAGGACAGGGGGTACCTATGGCTACACCTTC.

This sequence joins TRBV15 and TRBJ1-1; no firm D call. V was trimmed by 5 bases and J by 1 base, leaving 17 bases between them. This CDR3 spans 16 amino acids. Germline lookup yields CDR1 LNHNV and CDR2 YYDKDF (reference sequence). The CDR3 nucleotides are TGTGCCACCAGCCACCCCCTGAAAACAGCGAACACTGAAGCTTTCTTT. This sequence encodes CATSHPLKTANTEAFF.

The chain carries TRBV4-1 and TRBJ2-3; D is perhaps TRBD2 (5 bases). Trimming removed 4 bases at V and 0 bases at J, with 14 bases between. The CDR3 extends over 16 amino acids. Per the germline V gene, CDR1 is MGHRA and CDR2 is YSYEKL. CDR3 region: CASSRESGASTDTQYF. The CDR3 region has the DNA TGCGCCAGCAGCCGGGAGTCGGGCGCGAGCACAGATACGCAGTATTTT.

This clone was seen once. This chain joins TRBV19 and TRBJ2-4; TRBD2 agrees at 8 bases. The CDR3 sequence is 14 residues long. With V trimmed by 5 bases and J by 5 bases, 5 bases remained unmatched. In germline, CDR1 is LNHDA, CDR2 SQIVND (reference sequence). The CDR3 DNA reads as TGTGCCAGTAGTCGTCCCGGGGGGGAAAACATTCAGTACTTC. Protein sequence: CASSRPGGENIQYF.

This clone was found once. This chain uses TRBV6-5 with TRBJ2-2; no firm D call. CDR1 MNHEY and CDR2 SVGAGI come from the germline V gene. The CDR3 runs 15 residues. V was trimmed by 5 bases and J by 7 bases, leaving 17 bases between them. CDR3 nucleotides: TGTGCCAGCAGTGCGACCGGGCCGACCGTCGGGGAGCTGTTTTTT. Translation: CASSATGPTVGELFF.

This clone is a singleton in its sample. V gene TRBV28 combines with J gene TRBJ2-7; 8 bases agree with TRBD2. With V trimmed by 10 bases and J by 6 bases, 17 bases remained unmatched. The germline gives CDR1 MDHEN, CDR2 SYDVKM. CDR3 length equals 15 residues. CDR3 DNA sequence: TGTGCCACCCTTCCCCCCGGACTAGCCAATTTCGAGCAGTACTTC. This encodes CATLPPGLANFEQYF.

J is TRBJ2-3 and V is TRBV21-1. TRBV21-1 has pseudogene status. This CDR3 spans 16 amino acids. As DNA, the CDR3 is TGTGCCAGCAGCAAAGGGAGCTCTGGGATCACAGATACGCAGTATTTT. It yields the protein CASSKGSSGITDTQYF.

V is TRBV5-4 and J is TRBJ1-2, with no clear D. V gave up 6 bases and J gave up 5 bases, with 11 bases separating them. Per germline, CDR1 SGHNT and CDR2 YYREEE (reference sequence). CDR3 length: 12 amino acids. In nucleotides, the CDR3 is TGTGCCAGCACTCAGTCCGGGTATGGCTACACCTTC. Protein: CASTQSGYGYTF.

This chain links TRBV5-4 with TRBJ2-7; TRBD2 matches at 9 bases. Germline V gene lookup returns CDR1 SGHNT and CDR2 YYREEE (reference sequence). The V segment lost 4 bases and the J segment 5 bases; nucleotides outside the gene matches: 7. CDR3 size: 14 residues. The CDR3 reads CASSPGRLADEQYF. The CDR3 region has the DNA TGTGCCAGCAGCCCGGGTCGACTAGCGGACGAGCAGTACTTC.

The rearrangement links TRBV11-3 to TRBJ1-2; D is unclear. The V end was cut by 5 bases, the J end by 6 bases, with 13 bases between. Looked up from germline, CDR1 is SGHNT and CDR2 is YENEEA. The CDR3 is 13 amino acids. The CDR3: CASSPSPGDGYTF. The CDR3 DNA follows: TGTGCCAGCAGCCCCTCACCCGGAGATGGCTACACCTTC.

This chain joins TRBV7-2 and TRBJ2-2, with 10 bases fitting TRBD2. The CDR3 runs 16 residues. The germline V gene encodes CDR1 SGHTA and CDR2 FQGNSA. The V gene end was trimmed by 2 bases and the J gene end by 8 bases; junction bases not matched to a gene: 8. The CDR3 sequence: CASSLKLAGSSGELFF. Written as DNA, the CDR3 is TGTGCCAGCAGCTTAAAACTAGCGGGGAGCTCTGGGGAGCTGTTTTTT.

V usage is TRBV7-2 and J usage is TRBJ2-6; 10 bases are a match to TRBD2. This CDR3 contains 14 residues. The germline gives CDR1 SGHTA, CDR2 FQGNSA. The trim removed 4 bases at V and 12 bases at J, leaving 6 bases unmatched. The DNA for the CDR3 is TGTGCCAGCAGCTCACGACTAGCGGGCTCCGTCCTGACTTTC. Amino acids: CASSSRLAGSVLTF. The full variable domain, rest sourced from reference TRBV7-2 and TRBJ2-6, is GAGVSQSPSNKVTEKGKDVELRCDPISGHTALYWYRQSLGQGLEFLIYFQGNSAPDKSGLPSDRFSAERTGGSVSTLTIQRTQQEDSAVYLCASSSRLAGSVLTFGAGSRLTVL.

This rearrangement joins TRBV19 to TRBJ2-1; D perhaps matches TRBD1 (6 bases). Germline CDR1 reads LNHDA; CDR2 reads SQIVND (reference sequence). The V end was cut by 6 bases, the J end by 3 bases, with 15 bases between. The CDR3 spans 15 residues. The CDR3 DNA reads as TGTGCCAGTAGATCGTTGGGGGCAGACTACAATGAGCAGTTCTTC. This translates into CASRSLGADYNEQFF.

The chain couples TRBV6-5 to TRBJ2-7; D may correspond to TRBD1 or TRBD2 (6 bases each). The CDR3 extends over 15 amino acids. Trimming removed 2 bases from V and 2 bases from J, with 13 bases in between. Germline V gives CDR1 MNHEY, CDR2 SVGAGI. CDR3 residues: CASSYGRGGTYEQYF. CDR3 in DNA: TGTGCCAGCAGTTACGGCAGGGGAGGAACCTACGAGCAGTACTTC.

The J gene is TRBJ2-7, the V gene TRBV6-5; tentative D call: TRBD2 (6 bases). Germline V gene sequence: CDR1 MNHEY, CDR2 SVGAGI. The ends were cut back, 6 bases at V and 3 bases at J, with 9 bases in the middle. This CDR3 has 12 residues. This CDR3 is CASSLGGYEQYF. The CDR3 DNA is TGTGCCAGCAGCCTCGGGGGCTACGAGCAGTACTTC.

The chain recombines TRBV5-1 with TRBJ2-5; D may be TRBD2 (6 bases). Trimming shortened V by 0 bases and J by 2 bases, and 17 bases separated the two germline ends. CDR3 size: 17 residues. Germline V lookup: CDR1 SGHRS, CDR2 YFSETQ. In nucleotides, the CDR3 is TGCGCCAGCAGCTTGGGCGGCAGACTGGCGGGACAAGAGACCCAGTACTTC. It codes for CASSLGGRLAGQETQYF.

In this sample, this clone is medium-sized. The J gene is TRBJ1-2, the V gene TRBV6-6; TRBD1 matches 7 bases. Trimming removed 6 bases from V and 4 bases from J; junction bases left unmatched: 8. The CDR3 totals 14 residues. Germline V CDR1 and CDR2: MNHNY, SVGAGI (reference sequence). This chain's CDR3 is CASRTRGLFYGYTF. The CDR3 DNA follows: TGTGCCAGCAGAACCAGGGGGTTATTCTATGGCTACACCTTC.

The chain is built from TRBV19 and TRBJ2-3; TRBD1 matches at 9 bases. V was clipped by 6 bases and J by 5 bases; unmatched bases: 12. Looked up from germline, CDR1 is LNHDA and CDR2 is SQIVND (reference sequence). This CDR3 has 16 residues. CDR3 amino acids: CASSTGGDRVGDTQYF. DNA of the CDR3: TGTGCCAGTAGCACAGGCGGGGACAGGGTGGGAGATACGCAGTATTTT.

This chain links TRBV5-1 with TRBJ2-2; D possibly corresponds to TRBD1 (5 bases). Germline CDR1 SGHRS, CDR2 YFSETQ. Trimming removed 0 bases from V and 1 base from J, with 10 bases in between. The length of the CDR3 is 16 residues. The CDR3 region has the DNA TGCGCCAGCAGCTTGGTCGGCGGACAGAACACCGGGGAGCTGTTTTTT. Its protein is CASSLVGGQNTGELFF. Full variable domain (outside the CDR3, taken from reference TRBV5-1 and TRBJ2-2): KAGVTQTPRYLIKTRGQQVTLSCSPISGHRSVSWYQQTPGQGLQFLFEYFSETQRNKGNFPGRFSGRQFSNSRSEMNVSTLELGDSALYLCASSLVGGQNTGELFFGEGSRLTVL.

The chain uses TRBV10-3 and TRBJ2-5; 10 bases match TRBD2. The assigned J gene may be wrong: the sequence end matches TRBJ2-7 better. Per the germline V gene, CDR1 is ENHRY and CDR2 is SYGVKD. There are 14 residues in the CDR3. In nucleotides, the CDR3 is TGTGCCACCCGGACTAGCGGAGGGTTCGACGAGCAGTACTTC. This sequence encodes CATRTSGGFDEQYF.

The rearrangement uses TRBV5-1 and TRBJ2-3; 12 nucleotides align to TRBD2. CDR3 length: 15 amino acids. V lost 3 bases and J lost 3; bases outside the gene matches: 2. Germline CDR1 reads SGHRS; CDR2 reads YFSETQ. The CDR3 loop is CASSSTSGSTDTQYF. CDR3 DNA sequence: TGCGCCAGCAGCTCGACTAGCGGGAGTACAGATACGCAGTATTTT.

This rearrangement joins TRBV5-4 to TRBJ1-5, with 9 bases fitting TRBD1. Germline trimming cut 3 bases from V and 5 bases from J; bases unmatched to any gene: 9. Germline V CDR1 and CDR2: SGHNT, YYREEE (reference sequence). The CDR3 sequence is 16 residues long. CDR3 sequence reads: CASSSRTGAPDQPQHF. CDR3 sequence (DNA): TGTGCCAGCAGCTCCCGGACAGGGGCGCCGGATCAGCCCCAGCATTTT. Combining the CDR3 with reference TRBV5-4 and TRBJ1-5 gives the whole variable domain ETGVTQSPTHLIKTRGQQVTLRCSSQSGHNTVSWYQQALGQGPQFIFQYYREEENGRGNFPPRFSGLQFPNYSSELNVNALELDDSALYLCASSSRTGAPDQPQHFGDGTRLSIL.